Below, 29 T cell receptor beta chains from the same sample are listed, as sequenced in a study of T cells in Graves' hyperthyroidism and ophthalmopathy. Amplified regions were TCR beta CDR3 sequences from RNA transcripts. With the HTBI primer set, the TCR CDR3 went through a first round of RT-PCR. Each CDR3 protein is one row after TCRdb ran MiXCR on the multiplex PCR reads. This table has hundreds of thousands of distinct CDR3 sequences, over 35% appearing once. The sequenced sample was blood. Receptor source: a man younger than 30 with Graves' hyperthyroidism.

This clonotype appeared a few times. This chain connects TRBV5-1 to TRBJ2-5, with 7 positions matching TRBD2. Germline-derived CDR1 and CDR2 are SGHRS and YFSETQ. The V gene end was trimmed by 4 bases and the J gene end by 0 bases; junction bases not matched to a gene: 9. The CDR3 loop spans 16 amino acids. This CDR3 reads CASSPMNLADQETQYF. The CDR3 DNA reads TGCGCCAGCAGCCCGATGAATCTAGCGGACCAAGAGACCCAGTACTTC. Together with reference TRBV5-1 and TRBJ2-5, the CDR3 gives the full variable domain: KAGVTQTPRYLIKTRGQQVTLSCSPISGHRSVSWYQQTPGQGLQFLFEYFSETQRNKGNFPGRFSGRQFSNSRSEMNVSTLELGDSALYLCASSPMNLADQETQYFGPGTRLLVL.

CDR3 nucleotide sequence: TGCGCCAGCAGCCAACTAGCTCGGTACGAGCAGTACTTC. It codes for CASSQLARYEQYF. V and J are TRBV4-3 and TRBJ2-7; D might be TRBD2 (5 bases). Germline values: CDR1 LGHNA, CDR2 YSLEER. The V gene lost 2 bases and the J gene lost 4 bases, with 9 bases spanning the gap. The CDR3 is 13 amino acids.

The V and J genes are TRBV29-1 and TRBJ1-1; a possible D gene is TRBD1 (5 bases). V lost 5 bases and J lost 3, with 10 bases in between. CDR3 length: 12 residues. Germline values: CDR1 SQVTM, CDR2 ANQGSEA. In DNA, the CDR3 is TGCAGCGTTAAGGGGTATGACACTGAAGCTTTCTTT. This translates into CSVKGYDTEAFF. Drawing the rest from reference TRBV29-1 and TRBJ1-1, the complete variable domain is SAVISQKPSRDICQRGTSLTIQCQVDSQVTMMFWYRQQPGQSLTLIATANQGSEATYESGFVIDKFPISRPNLTFSTLTVSNMSPEDSSIYLCSVKGYDTEAFFGQGTRLTVV.

The chain is built from TRBV29-1 and TRBJ2-5; D is perhaps TRBD2 (5 bases). V lost 4 bases and J 2 bases, leaving 8 bases between the germline ends. Germline CDR1 is SQVTM and CDR2 is ANQGSEA. The CDR3 is 12 residues long. The CDR3 DNA follows: TGCAGCGTTGTGGGGAGTCAAGAGACCCAGTACTTC. It specifies CSVVGSQETQYF.

Comments on this clonotype: A read error may be the cause here, since a much bigger clone is one base away. The chain employs TRBV10-3 and TRBJ2-2; D may be TRBD2 (6 bases). The germline CDR1 and CDR2 sequences are ENHRY and SYGVKD. This CDR3 region has 13 residues. Deletions cut 10 bases from V and 7 bases from J, with 16 bases between. The CDR3 nucleotides read TGTGCCACCTTATTGACTAGTATCGGGGAGCTGTTTTTT. Residues: CATLLTSIGELFF.

As to this clonotype: The junction departs from the called germline gene at one end, perhaps through a read error. The rearrangement links TRBV5-6 to TRBJ1-5, with D hard to call. This CDR3 region has 16 residues. CDR1 SGHDT and CDR2 YYEEEE come from the germline V gene. The CDR3 is CASSPTTTRGNQPQHF. For the CDR3, the DNA is TGCGCCAGCAGCCCAACGACGACGAGGGGCAATCAGCCCCAGCATTTT.

Only one count was recorded for this clonotype. A much larger clone lies a single base off, so this may be a read error. The chain recombines TRBV7-8 with TRBJ2-6; TRBD2 aligns across 8 bases. The CDR3 runs 17 residues. The V gene end was trimmed by 4 bases and the J gene end by 2 bases; junction bases not matched to a gene: 7. CDR1 and CDR2 (germline): SGHVS, FQNEAQ. CDR3 sequence (DNA): TGTGCCAGCAGCTCCTTCAGGACTAGCCCTGGGGCCAACGTCCTGACTTTC. It translates to CASSSFRTSPGANVLTF.

The rearrangement joins TRBV10-3 to TRBJ1-1; D is unresolved. CDR1 is ENHRY and CDR2 is SYGVKD in the germline V gene. The CDR3 sequence is 14 residues long. Trimming shortened V by 0 bases and J by 1 base, and 6 bases separated the two germline ends. The CDR3 reads CAISESVGNTEAFF. CDR3 DNA: TGTGCCATCAGTGAGTCGGTTGGGAACACTGAAGCTTTCTTT.

V is TRBV9 and J is TRBJ2-5; 8 bases agree with TRBD1. Germline CDR1 is SGDLS and CDR2 is YYNGEE. Germline trimming cut 4 bases from V and 5 bases from J; bases unmatched to any gene: 7. The CDR3 has 14 residues. The CDR3 region is CASSSRGRGETQYF. The DNA for the CDR3 is TGTGCCAGCAGCTCCAGGGGGCGCGGGGAGACCCAGTACTTC.

In regard to this clonotype: It is likely a read error, because the conserved phenylalanine at the end of the CDR3 is missing. The DNA is omitted, as the CDR3 cannot be located on it reliably, and the CDR3 follows TCRdb's listing. The genes are TRBV7-9 and TRBJ1-1. Germline V lookup: CDR1 SEHNR, CDR2 FQNEAQ (reference sequence). Termini included, the CDR3 measures 8 amino acids. CDR3 amino acids: CASSLTAG.

This clonotype was observed many times. The chain employs TRBV19 and TRBJ2-7; D might be TRBD1 or TRBD2, each matching 5 bases. The CDR3 loop spans 13 amino acids. The germline CDR1 and CDR2 sequences are LNHDA and SQIVND (reference sequence). The V gene lost 5 bases and the J gene lost 2 bases, with 10 bases spanning the gap. CDR3 in DNA: TGTGCCAGTAGTGGGGGAACGACCTACGAGCAGTACTTC. This gives the protein CASSGGTTYEQYF.

This clonotype has at least ten counts. The chain links TRBV2 to TRBJ2-5; 9 bases align to TRBD2. The germline gives CDR1 SNHLY, CDR2 FYNNEI. J gave up 3 bases and V 7 bases, and 3 bases lay outside the gene matches. The CDR3 is 13 amino acids. The CDR3 DNA reads TGTGCCAGCAACGCGGGGGGGGAAGAGACCCAGTACTTC. It encodes CASNAGGEETQYF.

This clonotype was counted a few times. The chain joins TRBV20-1 to TRBJ1-4; D remains ambiguous. The CDR3 runs to 15 residues. Germline CDR1 reads DFQATT; CDR2 reads SNEGSKA (reference sequence). V was clipped by 5 bases and J by 0 bases, with 13 bases between them. CDR3 in amino acids: CSAPVPGTTNEKLFF. In nucleotides, the CDR3 is TGCAGTGCTCCCGTACCGGGTACAACTAATGAAAAACTGTTTTTT.

This chain links TRBV29-1 with TRBJ2-3; 9 nucleotides align to TRBD2. This CDR3 is 16 amino acids long. CDR1 SQVTM and CDR2 ANQGSEA come from the germline V gene. V lost 2 bases, J lost 2 bases, and 8 bases stayed unmatched. CDR3: CSVEWVAGASTDTQYF. Here the CDR3 DNA reads TGCAGCGTTGAATGGGTAGCGGGGGCTTCCACAGATACGCAGTATTTT.

This clonotype was counted ten times or more. The CDR3 loop reads CASRPQIWGGELFF. The CDR3 nucleotides are TGTGCCAGCAGGCCACAGATCTGGGGCGGGGAGCTGTTTTTT. V is TRBV7-3 and J is TRBJ2-2; no reliable D call. CDR1 is SGHTA and CDR2 is FQGTGA in the germline V gene. V lost 6 bases, J lost 7 bases, and 15 bases lay in between. The CDR3 totals 14 residues.

The gene calls are TRBV5-6 and TRBJ1-5; no firm D call. Germline CDR1 is SGHDT and CDR2 is YYEEEE. V lost 5 bases and J lost 8, with 26 bases in between. This CDR3 is 17 amino acids long. Written as DNA, the CDR3 is TGTGCCAGCAGTTTTGAGGCAGGATTGGGCGTTGTAGAGCCCCAGCATTTT. It translates to CASSFEAGLGVVEPQHF.

This clonotype was recorded a few times. This sequence joins TRBV12-3 or TRBV12-4 and TRBJ2-5; the match to TRBD2 covers 10 bases. The CDR3 length is 15 residues. The V and J ends lost 3 bases and 4 bases, in that order; junction bases with no gene match: 5. CDR3 amino acids: CASSFGVAGGETQYF. CDR3 DNA: TGTGCCAGCAGTTTTGGGGTAGCGGGAGGAGAGACCCAGTACTTC.

Ten or more counts support this clonotype. The chain employs TRBV20-1 and TRBJ1-1; D perhaps matches TRBD1 (5 bases). The V gene lost 5 bases and the J gene lost 0 bases, with 10 bases spanning the gap. Germline V lookup: CDR1 DFQATT, CDR2 SNEGSKA (reference sequence). CDR3 length: 13 residues. The CDR3 nucleotides read TGCAGTGCTGCGGGACTCTTGAACACTGAAGCTTTCTTT. Amino acids: CSAAGLLNTEAFF.

This chain links TRBV12-3 or TRBV12-4 with TRBJ2-5; 11 nucleotides line up with TRBD1. The CDR3 consists of 18 residues. V was clipped by 6 bases and J by 4 bases; unmatched bases: 16. CDR3 amino acids: CASSSSSHGQGALETQYF. The CDR3 DNA follows: TGTGCCAGCAGCTCGTCCAGTCACGGACAGGGGGCTTTAGAGACCCAGTACTTC.

The chain carries TRBV10-3 and TRBJ1-1; D is possibly TRBD1 (6 bases). Trimming removed 6 bases at V and 2 bases at J, with 16 bases between. Germline values: CDR1 ENHRY, CDR2 SYGVKD. The CDR3 spans 15 residues. CDR3 nucleotide sequence: TGTGCCATCAGGGGAACAGGGAACGGAAACACTGAAGCTTTCTTT. Protein product: CAIRGTGNGNTEAFF.

With regard to this clonotype: At one end the junction does not follow the germline gene, possibly because of a read error. CDR3 sequence reads: CASSPKPWTGETGYTF. CDR3 coding DNA: TGTGCCAGCAGTCCGAAACCTTGGACAGGGGAGACTGGCTACACTTTC. V usage is TRBV2 and J usage is TRBJ1-2; TRBD1 matches at 9 bases. The CDR3 length is 16 residues. Germline CDR1 is SNHLY and CDR2 is FYNNEI. Variable domain in full (rest from reference TRBV2 and TRBJ1-2): EPEVTQTPSHQVTQMGQEVILRCVPISNHLYFYWYRQILGQKVEFLVSFYNNEISEKSEIFDDQFSVERPDGSNFTLKIRSTKLEDSAMYFCASSPKPWTGETGYTFGSGTRLTVV.

This clonotype showed up many times. The chain recombines TRBV29-1 with TRBJ1-5; D is perhaps TRBD1 (5 bases). CDR3 length: 13 residues. The ends were cut back, 0 bases at V and 7 bases at J, with 10 bases in the middle. The germline CDR1 and CDR2 sequences are SQVTM and ANQGSEA. The CDR3, as DNA: TGCAGCGTTGAAGAAGGGGAGGGGCAGCCCCAGCATTTT. Amino acids: CSVEEGEGQPQHF.

The sample holds many counts of this clonotype. The rearrangement links TRBV7-9 to TRBJ1-2; D call uncertain. V dropped 2 bases and J dropped 3 bases, with 13 bases sitting between them. Germline loops: CDR1 SEHNR, CDR2 FQNEAQ (reference sequence). CDR3 size: 15 residues. As DNA, the CDR3 is TGTGCCAGCAGCTTACCAGAGACCGTAGACTATGGCTACACCTTC. Protein sequence: CASSLPETVDYGYTF.

This clonotype was seen ten or more times. The chain uses TRBV2 and TRBJ1-6, with D possibly matching TRBD1 (6 bases). Trimming removed 1 base from V and 9 bases from J, with 13 bases in between. CDR1 is SNHLY and CDR2 is FYNNEI in the germline V gene. The CDR3 totals 15 residues. CDR3 DNA sequence: TGTGCCAGCAGTGAAGGAACAGGGACTAGTTCACCCCTCCACTTT. Translating it yields CASSEGTGTSSPLHF.

The chain carries TRBV29-1 and TRBJ1-2, with a tentative D call TRBD1 (5 bases). CDR1 and CDR2 from the germline V gene are SQVTM and ANQGSEA. CDR3 length: 14 residues. The V and J ends lost 1 base and 5 bases respectively, with 14 bases between them. CDR3 region: CSVEGSGEGYGYTF. The CDR3 DNA reads TGCAGCGTTGAAGGGTCAGGAGAGGGGTATGGCTACACCTTC.

The chain is built from TRBV6-6 and TRBJ1-1; D is unresolved. The V and J ends lost 8 bases and 3 bases respectively, with 16 bases between them. The CDR3 extends over 14 amino acids. CDR1 and CDR2 from the germline V gene are MNHNY and SVGAGI (reference sequence). The CDR3 protein is CASGPTDRDTEAFF. CDR3 sequence (DNA): TGTGCCAGCGGACCTACAGATAGAGACACTGAAGCTTTCTTT.

In this sample, this clonotype turned up once. The chain carries TRBV29-1 and TRBJ2-5; D is possibly TRBD2 (6 bases). Germline values: CDR1 SQVTM, CDR2 ANQGSEA. Trimming shortened V by 6 bases and J by 5 bases, and 25 bases separated the two germline ends. The CDR3 has 16 amino acids. The CDR3 nucleotides read TGCAGCGTCGCATGGATGGGGAAGGGAGGCGGTGAGACCCAGTACTTC. Protein: CSVAWMGKGGGETQYF.

A few counts support this clonotype. The rearrangement links TRBV20-1 to TRBJ2-5; a possible D gene is TRBD2 (5 bases). This CDR3 spans 11 amino acids. In germline, CDR1 is DFQATT, CDR2 SNEGSKA (reference sequence). The V end lost 6 bases, the J end lost 2 bases, and 7 bases lay between the germline ends. The DNA of the CDR3 is TGCAGTGCCACGGGGCAAGAGACCCAGTACTTC. Its translation: CSATGQETQYF.

This clonotype has ten or more counts. This chain links TRBV2 with TRBJ1-3; D remains ambiguous. CDR3 length equals 14 residues. The V end lost 6 bases, the J end lost 0 bases, and 9 bases lay between the germline ends. Per the germline V gene, CDR1 is SNHLY and CDR2 is FYNNEI. CDR3 loop: CASSVDISGNTIYF. Here the CDR3 DNA reads TGTGCCAGCAGCGTCGATATCTCTGGAAACACCATATATTTT.